Presented here are 6 T cell receptor beta chains from one specimen sequenced in a study of T cells after yellow fever vaccination. TCRdb ran MiXCR on the 5' RACE reads and lists one entry per CDR3 protein. The data show 80,000 to 100,000 distinct CDR3 sequences, under 9% seen once. The specimen was CD8+ T cells not binding an NS4B(214-222) dextramer, sorted from PBMCs, collected less than 16 days after the first yellow fever vaccination. The receptor source for this set is a man between 18 and 35 years old who received the YFV17D yellow fever vaccine.

This clonotype was detected many times. This chain links TRBV6-2 or TRBV6-3 with TRBJ2-2; 9 bases align to TRBD1. Germline CDR1 is MNHEY and CDR2 is SVGEGT. V lost 6 bases to trimming and J lost 5 bases; unmatched junction nucleotides: 16. The CDR3 is 18 amino acids. The CDR3 loop reads CASSQPGTGYLVTGELFF. The DNA of the CDR3 is TGTGCCAGCAGCCAACCCGGGACAGGGTATTTGGTAACCGGGGAGCTGTTTTTT.

The V gene is TRBV7-9, the J gene TRBJ2-5, with 11 positions matching TRBD2. Losses at the gene ends were 3 bases for V and 3 bases for J; bases not matched to a gene: 6. From germline, CDR1 is SEHNR and CDR2 FQNEAQ (reference sequence). The CDR3 is 16 residues long. The CDR3 DNA reads as TGTGCCAGCAGCTTCGGAACTAGCGGGGGAGAAGAGACCCAGTACTTC. Protein: CASSFGTSGGEETQYF.

This clonotype was detected only a few times. The rearrangement joins TRBV4-1 to TRBJ1-1; D unclear. In germline, CDR1 is MGHRA, CDR2 YSYEKL. The CDR3 runs 14 residues. V lost 3 bases and J 0 bases, leaving 8 bases between the germline ends. CDR3 coding DNA: TGCGCCAGCAGCCACATCGGACTGAACACTGAAGCTTTCTTT. Its protein product is CASSHIGLNTEAFF.

This clonotype was observed a handful of times. The chain is built from TRBV20-1 and TRBJ2-5; 8 bases match TRBD1. Looked up from germline, CDR1 is DFQATT and CDR2 is SNEGSKA (reference sequence). The V gene end was trimmed by 0 bases and the J gene end by 4 bases; junction bases not matched to a gene: 7. The length of the CDR3 is 15 residues. CDR3 DNA: TGCAGTGCTAGAGATCTCGACAGGGGTTTAGAGACCCAGTACTTC. It translates to CSARDLDRGLETQYF.

This clonotype was observed a few times. The V call is TRBV27, the J call TRBJ1-1; TRBD1 matches 7 bases. The trim removed 5 bases at V and 4 bases at J, leaving 10 bases unmatched. Germline lookup yields CDR1 MNHEY and CDR2 SMNVEV (reference sequence). There are 15 residues in the CDR3. The DNA of the CDR3 is TGTGCCAGCAGTCCGGGGACAGTTCCTAGCACTGAAGCTTTCTTT. Residues: CASSPGTVPSTEAFF.

The V call is TRBV4-1, the J call TRBJ2-7; 7 bases fit TRBD2. Germline V gene lookup returns CDR1 MGHRA and CDR2 YSYEKL. This CDR3 is built from 14 residues. V dropped 3 bases and J dropped 4; count of bases not matched to a gene: 6. CDR3 sequence: CASSQAGEVYEQYF. In nucleotides, the CDR3 is TGCGCCAGCAGCCAGGCGGGGGAAGTTTACGAGCAGTACTTC.